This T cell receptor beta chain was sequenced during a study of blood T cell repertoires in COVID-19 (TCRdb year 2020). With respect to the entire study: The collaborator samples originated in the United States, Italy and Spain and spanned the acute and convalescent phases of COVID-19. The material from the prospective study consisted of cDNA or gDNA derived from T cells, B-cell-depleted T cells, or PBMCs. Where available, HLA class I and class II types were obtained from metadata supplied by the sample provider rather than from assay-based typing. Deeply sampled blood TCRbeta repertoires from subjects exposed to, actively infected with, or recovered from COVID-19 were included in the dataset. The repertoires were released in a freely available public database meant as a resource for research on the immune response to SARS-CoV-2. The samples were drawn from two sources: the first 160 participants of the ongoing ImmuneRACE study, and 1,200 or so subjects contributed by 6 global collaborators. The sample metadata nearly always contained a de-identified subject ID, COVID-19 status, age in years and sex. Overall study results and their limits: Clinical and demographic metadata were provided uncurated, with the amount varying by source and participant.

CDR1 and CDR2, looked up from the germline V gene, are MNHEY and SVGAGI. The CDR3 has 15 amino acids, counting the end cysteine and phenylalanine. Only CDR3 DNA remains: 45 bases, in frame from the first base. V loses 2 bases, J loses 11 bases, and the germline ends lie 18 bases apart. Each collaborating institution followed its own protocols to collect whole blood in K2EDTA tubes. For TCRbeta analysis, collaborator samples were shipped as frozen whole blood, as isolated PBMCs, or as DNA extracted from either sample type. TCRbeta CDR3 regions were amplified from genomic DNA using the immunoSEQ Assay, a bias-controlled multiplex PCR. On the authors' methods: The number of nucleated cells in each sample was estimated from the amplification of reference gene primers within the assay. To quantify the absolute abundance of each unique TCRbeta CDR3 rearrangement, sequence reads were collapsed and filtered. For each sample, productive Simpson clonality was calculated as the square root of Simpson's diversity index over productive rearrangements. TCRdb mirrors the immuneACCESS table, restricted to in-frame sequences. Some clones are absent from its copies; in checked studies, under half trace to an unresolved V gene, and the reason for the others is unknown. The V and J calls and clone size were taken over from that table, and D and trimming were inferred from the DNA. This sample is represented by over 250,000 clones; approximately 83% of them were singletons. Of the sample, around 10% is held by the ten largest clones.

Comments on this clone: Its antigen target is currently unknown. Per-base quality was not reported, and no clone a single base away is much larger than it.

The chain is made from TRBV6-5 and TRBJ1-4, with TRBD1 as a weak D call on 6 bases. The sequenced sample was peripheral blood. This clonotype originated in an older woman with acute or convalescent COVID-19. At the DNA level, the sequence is TGTGCCAGCAGTTACAGTCCGGGGGGGCTCCCTAAACTGTTTTTT. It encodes CASSYSPGGLPKLFF.